Presented here are 23 T cell receptor beta chains from one specimen sequenced in a study of CD8 T cells in Susac syndrome (dated by TCRdb to about 2019). The library was obtained by the immunoSEQ multiplex PCR assay. RNA was extracted using the RNeasy kit, and roughly 0.5 to 1 ug of the RNA was reverse transcribed with random hexamers. TCRdb reworked the public reads: Q25 trimming with fastp, MiXCR clone assembly, productive beta chains retained. CDR3 protein sequences are deduplicated, and each keeps its most common genes and DNA. For this sample there are roughly 200,000 distinct CDR3 sequences; 85% to 95% appear just once. Together, the top ten hold about 0.1% of the sample. Material for sequencing was CD4+ T cells from PBMCs. These receptor sequences come from a human donor with Susac syndrome.

The V and J genes are TRBV12-3 or TRBV12-4 and TRBJ2-5, with a weak D call TRBD1 (5 bases). V was pared by 5 bases and J by 1 base, with 11 bases between. The CDR3 runs 14 residues. CDR3 in amino acids: CASSPLGPQETQYF. The CDR3 DNA reads as TGTGCCAGCAGTCCCCTGGGGCCCCAAGAGACCCAGTACTTC.

The chain uses TRBV18 and TRBJ2-7, with D perhaps matching TRBD2 (7 bases). The CDR3 spans 16 residues. V was cut by 0 bases and J by 0 bases, with 12 bases left in between. Germline V gene sequence: CDR1 KGHSH, CDR2 LQKENI. The CDR3 spells CASSPPGRGSSYEQYF. Here the CDR3 DNA reads TGTGCCAGCTCACCACCGGGGAGGGGGAGCTCCTACGAGCAGTACTTC.

This rearrangement joins TRBV11-2 to TRBJ1-1; D remains unclear. Per the germline V gene, CDR1 is SGHAT and CDR2 is FQNNGV. The CDR3 spans 14 residues. Deletions cut 3 bases from V and 0 bases from J, with 8 bases between. CDR3: CASSFRRVNTEAFF. CDR3 nucleotide sequence: TGTGCCAGCAGCTTCAGGAGGGTGAACACTGAAGCTTTCTTT.

The chain links TRBV4-1 to TRBJ2-6; 9 nucleotides agree with TRBD1. Germline V gives CDR1 MGHRA, CDR2 YSYEKL. The V segment lost 4 bases and the J segment 4 bases; nucleotides outside the gene matches: 11. The CDR3 is made up of 18 amino acids. CDR3 nucleotides: TGCGCCAGCAGCCGCGCCGGGACAGGGAATCCCGGGGCCAACGTCCTGACTTTC. Encoded protein: CASSRAGTGNPGANVLTF.

The chain links TRBV29-1 to TRBJ1-1, with no clear D. V lost 7 bases and J 0 bases, leaving 12 bases between the germline ends. Germline V gene sequence: CDR1 SQVTM, CDR2 ANQGSEA. The CDR3 is 13 amino acids. The CDR3 DNA reads TGCAGCGCCAGCAGATCGATGAACACTGAAGCTTTCTTT. Encoded protein: CSASRSMNTEAFF.

The chain recombines TRBV7-3 with TRBJ2-6; D unresolved. The CDR3 is 11 amino acids. V lost 8 bases to trimming and J lost 2 bases, with 1 base between them. Germline V gene sequence: CDR1 SGHTA, CDR2 FQGTGA. The CDR3 sequence is CASAGANVLTF. In DNA, the CDR3 is TGTGCCAGCGCTGGGGCCAACGTCCTGACTTTC.

This chain links TRBV30 with TRBJ2-7; 10 bases are shared with TRBD2. From germline, CDR1 is GTSNPN and CDR2 SVGIG (reference sequence). The CDR3 contains 16 residues. V dropped 6 bases and J dropped 2; count of bases not matched to a gene: 13. This CDR3 reads CACITPLAGSPYEQYF. The CDR3 coding sequence is TGTGCCTGTATTACACCACTAGCGGGATCTCCCTACGAGCAGTACTTC.

This chain connects TRBV21-1 to TRBJ2-6; TRBD1, the table's D call, lacks a check against the DNA. TRBV21-1 is an annotated pseudogene. The CDR3 extends over 18 amino acids. DNA for the CDR3: TGTGCCAGCAGCAAGTGGGCAGGGGGCGGCTCTGGGGCCAACGTCCTGACTTTC. Amino acids: CASSKWAGGGSGANVLTF.

This chain uses TRBV3-1 with TRBJ2-3; unclear D gene. The germline CDR1 and CDR2 sequences are LGHDT and YNNKEL (reference sequence). This CDR3 contains 16 residues. V lost 1 base to trimming and J lost 1 base, with 12 bases between them. CDR3 residues: CASSQVTEPGTDTQYF. The CDR3 region has the DNA TGTGCCAGCAGCCAAGTAACGGAACCCGGCACAGATACGCAGTATTTT.

The chain uses TRBV20-1 and TRBJ2-3; 8 nucleotides align to TRBD1. The J segment lost 4 bases and the V segment lost 6 bases, leaving 18 bases of the junction unmatched. CDR3 size: 17 residues. CDR1 and CDR2 from the germline V gene are DFQATT and SNEGSKA (reference sequence). Here the CDR3 DNA reads TGCAGTGCCTTCAATCCGACGACAGGGGCCACGGCAGATACGCAGTATTTT. Translating it yields CSAFNPTTGATADTQYF.

The genes are TRBV19 and TRBJ2-7; TRBD2 matches 11 bases. Trimming took 5 bases from V and 0 from J; bases not matched to a gene: 0. Per germline, CDR1 LNHDA and CDR2 SQIVND (reference sequence). The CDR3 loop spans 14 amino acids. CDR3: CASSGTSGSYEQYF. The CDR3 DNA follows: TGTGCCAGTAGTGGGACTAGCGGCTCCTACGAGCAGTACTTC.

V gene TRBV9 combines with J gene TRBJ1-1; a possible D gene is TRBD1 (6 bases). The CDR3 totals 15 residues. Trimming took off 0 bases at V and 9 bases at J, with 18 bases between the two ends. Looked up from germline, CDR1 is SGDLS and CDR2 is YYNGEE. In DNA, the CDR3 is TGTGCCAGCAGCGTAGCCGACGCCCCCGGGACACAAGCTTTCTTT. Residues: CASSVADAPGTQAFF.

The rearrangement uses TRBV23-1 and TRBJ1-5; D may be TRBD1 (6 bases). TRBV23-1 is labeled an ORF, and its function is uncertain. Trimming shortened V by 4 bases and J by 0 bases, and 19 bases separated the two germline ends. CDR3 length: 18 residues. This chain's CDR3 is CASSLSVQGLYSNQPQHF. The DNA of the CDR3 is TGCGCCAGCAGTCTGAGCGTACAGGGACTTTATAGCAATCAGCCCCAGCATTTT.

The chain combines TRBV20-1 with TRBJ2-7; TRBD1 matches 7 bases. Losses at the gene ends were 5 bases for V and 2 bases for J; bases not matched to a gene: 6. The CDR3 runs 13 residues. CDR1 is DFQATT and CDR2 is SNEGSKA in the germline V gene (reference sequence). In DNA, the CDR3 is TGCAGTGCTTACCGGGACAGCCCCTACGAGCAGTACTTC. This sequence encodes CSAYRDSPYEQYF.

The chain couples TRBV7-9 to TRBJ2-7; TRBD1 matches 7 bases. Germline V gives CDR1 SEHNR, CDR2 FQNEAQ (reference sequence). The length of the CDR3 is 14 residues. V trimming: 5 bases; J trimming: 3 bases; junction bases outside the gene matches: 7. In DNA, the CDR3 is TGTGCCAGCAGCGACCTGACAGGGATCTACGAGCAGTACTTC. Translated, it gives CASSDLTGIYEQYF.

The chain links TRBV30 to TRBJ2-1, with 8 bases aligning to TRBD2. The V segment lost 3 bases and the J segment 8 bases; nucleotides outside the gene matches: 9. The CDR3 is 14 residues long. The germline CDR1 and CDR2 sequences are GTSNPN and SVGIG (reference sequence). CDR3: CAWSGLAGLDEQFF. Here the CDR3 DNA reads TGTGCCTGGAGCGGGCTAGCGGGTCTCGATGAGCAGTTCTTC.

J is TRBJ1-5 and V is TRBV6-6; no firm D call. The CDR3 runs 15 residues. V lost 0 bases, J lost 11 bases, and 17 bases lay in between. The germline V gene has CDR1 MNHNY and CDR2 SVGAGI (reference sequence). The CDR3 coding sequence is TGTGCCAGCAGTTACTCGAAGGAGCAGGCCTACACCCAGCATTTT. Encoded protein: CASSYSKEQAYTQHF.

This clonotype was found once. In DNA form, the CDR3 reads TGTGCCACCAGCAGAGGGTTCGACAGGGGGTATCAGCCCCAGCATTTT. Its protein product is CATSRGFDRGYQPQHF. The chain couples TRBV15 to TRBJ1-5, with 9 bases identical to TRBD1. CDR1 is LNHNV and CDR2 is YYDKDF in the germline V gene (reference sequence). V was clipped by 1 base and J by 5 bases; unmatched bases: 6. The CDR3 contains 16 residues.

This clonotype has only one observation. The chain has TRBV4-1 and TRBJ2-7; D is possibly TRBD2 (5 bases). CDR1 is MGHRA and CDR2 is YSYEKL in the germline V gene. The V and J ends lost 1 base and 0 bases respectively, with 10 bases between them. CDR3 length: 15 residues. The CDR3 protein is CASSQGQGSSYEQYF. CDR3 bases: TGCGCCAGCAGCCAAGGACAAGGGAGCTCCTACGAGCAGTACTTC.

The genes are TRBV25-1 and TRBJ2-5; no firm D call. The CDR3 length is 14 residues. V dropped 3 bases and J dropped 5 bases, with 13 bases sitting between them. Germline values: CDR1 MGHDK, CDR2 SYGVNS. CDR3 in amino acids: CASSDGGVGETQYF. CDR3 bases: TGTGCCAGCAGTGACGGTGGGGTCGGGGAGACCCAGTACTTC.

The V call is TRBV2, the J call TRBJ1-5; a weak D match, TRBD1 (5 bases). The V and J ends lost 3 bases and 7 bases respectively, with 13 bases between them. The CDR3 contains 14 residues. CDR1 is SNHLY, CDR2 FYNNEI, per germline. The CDR3 sequence: CASSEEPRDQPQHF. The CDR3 nucleotides are TGTGCCAGCAGTGAGGAGCCCCGGGACCAGCCCCAGCATTTT.

The DNA for the CDR3 is TGTGCCAGCAGCTTGACCGACAATGAGCAGTTCTTC. As protein: CASSLTDNEQFF. The rearrangement links TRBV5-5 to TRBJ2-1, with D unresolved. This CDR3 spans 12 amino acids. CDR1 SGHKS and CDR2 YYEKEE come from the germline V gene (reference sequence). V was clipped by 1 base and J by 5 bases, with 4 bases between them.

V usage is TRBV15 and J usage is TRBJ1-2, with D possibly being TRBD1 (5 bases). Germline V CDR1 and CDR2: LNHNV, YYDKDF (reference sequence). V was trimmed by 2 bases and J by 6 bases, leaving 19 bases between them. The CDR3 is made up of 16 amino acids. The chain's CDR3 is CATSRRRGLASDGYTF. The CDR3 region has the DNA TGTGCCACCAGCAGAAGACGGGGCCTTGCCTCCGATGGCTACACCTTC.